The table lists the clone carrying this T cell receptor beta chain with many counts. Its cognate antigen is unknown. The entry originates in a study of T cells in Graves' hyperthyroidism and ophthalmopathy. The source material, RNA transcripts, was used to amplify TCR beta CDR3 regions. HTBI primers drove first-round RT-PCR of the TCR CDR3. MiXCR, applied by TCRdb to the multiplex PCR reads, yields one record per CDR3 protein. The table shows under 300,000 distinct CDR3 sequences, with over 12% occurring only once. Study-level points and caveats: Ophthalmopathy was identified by the model a median roughly 6.5 months ahead of onset. Blood held most thyroid clonotypes expanded above 0.001 frequency.

Diagnostic decisions used clinical symptoms, serum thyroxine and TRAb, thyroid ultrasound and orbital computed tomography. Before ophthalmopathy appeared, progressors gave blood at initial hyperthyroidism diagnosis. From germline, CDR1 is MDHEN and CDR2 SYDVKM. The CDR3 has 12 residues. Trimming shortened V by 2 bases and J by 6 bases, and 8 bases separated the two germline ends. The chain employs TRBV28 and TRBJ2-7, with no clear D. Sample: blood. This clonotype was obtained from a woman between 45 and 60 years old with Graves' hyperthyroidism that later progressed to Graves' ophthalmopathy. CDR3 sequence: CASSLKRPEQYF. CDR3 in DNA: TGTGCCAGCAGTTTAAAAAGACCCGAGCAGTACTTC.